The rows below give T cell receptor beta chains drawn from one sample of a study of human T cells and chemical hapten exposure. TCRdb re-derived calls from the RACE reads in MiXCR, one entry per CDR3 protein. The sample lists around 120,000 distinct CDR3 sequences, roughly 14% occurring once. The material was whole blood, obtained in connection with sensitization to the hapten diphenylcyclopropenone (DPC). These receptors were obtained from a woman in her late teens or twenties with alopecia areata. Some clones in this sample may be carry-over from other donors' samples. The CDR3 runs from the conserved cysteine through the conserved F or W. The D gene is left open where the match is weak. Size tells how often a clone was seen (once, few, many) or the class of an expanded clone, and some rows leave it out.

j_call | cdr3_length | v_call | clone_size | d_call | cdr3_aa | cdr3_nt
TRBJ1-2 | 16 | TRBV30 | many | TRBD1 | CAWGPTGGPPNYGYTF | TGTGCCTGGGGACCGACAGGGGGCCCTCCTAACTATGGCTACACCTTC
TRBJ2-3 | 16 | TRBV27 | NA | TRBD1 | CASSATGGWGTDTQYF | TGTGCCAGCAGTGCCACAGGGGGATGGGGCACAGATACGCAGTATTTT
TRBJ2-1 | 13 | TRBV5-6 | NA | NA | CASSLVWNNEQFF | TGTGCCAGCAGCTTGGTTTGGAACAATGAGCAGTTCTTC
TRBJ1-1 | 15 | TRBV5-4 | NA | NA | CASSLVAGIGTEAFF | TGTGCCAGCAGCTTGGTGGCAGGGATAGGCACTGAAGCTTTCTTT
TRBJ1-1 | 13 | TRBV28 | NA | NA | CATWEGRNTEAFF | TGTGCCACCTGGGAGGGGAGGAACACTGAAGCTTTCTTT
TRBJ1-2 | 17 | TRBV6-1 | few | NA | CASSEALLGLANYGYTF | TGTGCCAGCAGTGAAGCGCTTTTGGGGTTAGCTAACTATGGCTACACCTTC
TRBJ2-5 | 11 | TRBV12-5 | NA | NA | CASGLRETQYF | TGTGCTAGTGGCCTCCGGGAGACCCAGTACTTC
TRBJ1-1 | 15 | TRBV18 | NA | NA | CASSREQGMNTEAFF | TGTGCCAGCTCACGAGAACAGGGTATGAACACTGAAGCTTTCTTT
TRBJ2-7 | 16 | TRBV7-9 | NA | TRBD1 | CASSSNRGWGSYEQYF | TGTGCCAGCAGCTCCAACAGGGGATGGGGCTCCTACGAGCAGTACTTC
TRBJ2-5 | 13 | TRBV24-1 | few | NA | CATSDLYQETQYF | TGTGCCACCAGTGACCTGTACCAAGAGACCCAGTACTTC
TRBJ1-2 | 14 | TRBV7-9 | NA | NA | CASSLVQEINGYTF | TGTGCCAGCAGCTTAGTACAGGAGATCAATGGCTACACCTTC
TRBJ1-2 | 12 | TRBV6-6 | many | NA | CASSGQTYGYTF | TGTGCCAGCAGTGGACAGACCTATGGCTACACCTTC
TRBJ2-1 | 11 | TRBV12-3/TRBV12-4 | many | NA | CASSFTGGQFF | TGTGCCAGCAGTTTCACAGGTGGGCAGTTCTTC
TRBJ2-7 | 14 | TRBV14 | NA | NA | CASSQGENAYEQYF | TGTGCCAGCAGCCAAGGGGAGAACGCCTACGAGCAGTACTTC
TRBJ1-2 | 12 | TRBV6-2/TRBV6-3 | few | NA | CASNIPESGYTF | TGTGCCAGCAATATACCGGAGAGCGGCTACACCTTC
TRBJ2-3 | 16 | TRBV2 | NA | TRBD2 | CASSATLAGGTDTQYF | TGTGCCAGCAGTGCAACACTAGCGGGGGGCACAGATACGCAGTATTTT
TRBJ2-3 | 14 | TRBV28 | NA | NA | CASSLSRGGDTQYF | TGTGCCAGCAGTTTATCCAGGGGGGGAGATACGCAGTATTTT
TRBJ1-2 | 13 | TRBV7-9 | NA | NA | CASSLATDYGYTF | TGTGCCAGCAGCTTAGCGACAGACTATGGCTACACCTTC
TRBJ1-5 | 16 | TRBV20-1 | many | NA | CSARGQGDLRGQPQHF | TGCAGTGCTAGAGGACAAGGGGACCTCAGAGGTCAGCCCCAGCATTTT
TRBJ2-3 | 13 | TRBV7-9 | NA | NA | CASSVPPADTQYF | TGTGCCAGCAGCGTCCCACCCGCCGATACGCAGTATTTT